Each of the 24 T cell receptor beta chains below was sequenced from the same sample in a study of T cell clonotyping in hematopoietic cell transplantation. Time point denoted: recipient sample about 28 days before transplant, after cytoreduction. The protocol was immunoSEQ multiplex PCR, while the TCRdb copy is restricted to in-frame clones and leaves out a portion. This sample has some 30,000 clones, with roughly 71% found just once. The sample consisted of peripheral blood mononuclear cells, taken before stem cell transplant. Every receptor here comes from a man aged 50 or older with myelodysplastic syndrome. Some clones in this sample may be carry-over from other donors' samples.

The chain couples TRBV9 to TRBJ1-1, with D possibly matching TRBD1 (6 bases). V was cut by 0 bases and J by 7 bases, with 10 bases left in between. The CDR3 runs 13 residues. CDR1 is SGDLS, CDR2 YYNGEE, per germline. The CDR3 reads CASSVVGQREAFF. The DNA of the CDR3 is TGTGCCAGCAGCGTAGTCGGACAGCGTGAAGCTTTCTTT.

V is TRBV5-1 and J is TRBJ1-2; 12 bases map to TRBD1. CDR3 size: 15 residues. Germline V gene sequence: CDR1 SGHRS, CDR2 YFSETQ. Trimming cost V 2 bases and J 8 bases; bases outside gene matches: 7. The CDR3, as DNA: TGCGCCAGCAGCTTAACGGGACAGGGGGCTTACGGCTACACCTTC. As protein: CASSLTGQGAYGYTF.

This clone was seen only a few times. The CDR3 reads CSVGGWDTQYF. Here the CDR3 DNA reads TGCAGCGTTGGCGGTTGGGATACGCAGTATTTT. The chain combines TRBV29-1 with TRBJ2-3; D is undetermined. Germline V gene sequence: CDR1 SQVTM, CDR2 ANQGSEA. The CDR3 totals 11 residues. Trimming shortened V by 4 bases and J by 6 bases, and 8 bases separated the two germline ends.

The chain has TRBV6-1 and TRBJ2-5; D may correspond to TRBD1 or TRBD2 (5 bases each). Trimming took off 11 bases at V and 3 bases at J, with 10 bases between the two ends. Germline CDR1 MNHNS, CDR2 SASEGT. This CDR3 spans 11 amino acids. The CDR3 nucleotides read TGTGCCTCTCAGGGAGAAGAGACCCAGTACTTC. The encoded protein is CASQGEETQYF.

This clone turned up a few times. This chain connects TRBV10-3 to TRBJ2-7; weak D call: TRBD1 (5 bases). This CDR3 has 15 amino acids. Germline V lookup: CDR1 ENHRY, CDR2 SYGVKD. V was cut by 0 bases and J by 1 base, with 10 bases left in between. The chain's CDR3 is CAISESRGFSYEQYF. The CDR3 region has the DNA TGTGCCATCAGTGAGTCAAGGGGATTTTCCTACGAGCAGTACTTC.

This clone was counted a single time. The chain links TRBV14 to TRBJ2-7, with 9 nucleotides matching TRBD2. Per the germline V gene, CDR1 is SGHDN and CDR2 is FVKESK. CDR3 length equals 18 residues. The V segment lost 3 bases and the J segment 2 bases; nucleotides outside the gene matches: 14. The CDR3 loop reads CASSQGGVYGLATYEQYF. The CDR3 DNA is TGTGCCAGCAGCCAGGGGGGGGTTTACGGACTAGCGACCTACGAGCAGTACTTC.

CDR3 nucleotide sequence: TGTGCCAGCAGCGTCCGACTAGCAGCAGATACGCAGTATTTT. Residues: CASSVRLAADTQYF. The chain carries TRBV9 and TRBJ2-3, with 7 bases identical to TRBD2. Per germline, CDR1 SGDLS and CDR2 YYNGEE. V trimming: 2 bases; J trimming: 4 bases; junction bases outside the gene matches: 4. The CDR3 has 14 amino acids.

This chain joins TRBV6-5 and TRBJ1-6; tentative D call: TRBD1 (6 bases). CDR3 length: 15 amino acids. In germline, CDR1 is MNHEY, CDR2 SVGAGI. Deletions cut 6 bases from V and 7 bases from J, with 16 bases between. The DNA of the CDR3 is TGTGCCAGCAGCACGGGGGCCGTGACCAATTCACCCCTCCACTTT. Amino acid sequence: CASSTGAVTNSPLHF.

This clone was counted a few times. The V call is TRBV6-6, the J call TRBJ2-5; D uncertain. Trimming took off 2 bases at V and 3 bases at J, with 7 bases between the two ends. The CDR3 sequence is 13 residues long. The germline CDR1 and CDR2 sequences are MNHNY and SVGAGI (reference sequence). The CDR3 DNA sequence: TGTGCCAGCAGTTACCGGTCCGAAGAGACCCAGTACTTC. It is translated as CASSYRSEETQYF.

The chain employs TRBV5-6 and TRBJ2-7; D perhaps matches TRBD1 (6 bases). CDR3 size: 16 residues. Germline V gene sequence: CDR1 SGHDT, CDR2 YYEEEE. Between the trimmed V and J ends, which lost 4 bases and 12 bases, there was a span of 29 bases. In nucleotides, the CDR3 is TGTGCCAGCAGCGGAGAAATATCCGGGACAATAAGGGATCTGTACTTC. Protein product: CASSGEISGTIRDLYF.

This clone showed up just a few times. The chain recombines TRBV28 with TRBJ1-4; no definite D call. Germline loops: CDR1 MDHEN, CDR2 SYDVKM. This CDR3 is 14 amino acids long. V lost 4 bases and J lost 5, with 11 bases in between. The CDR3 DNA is TGTGCCAGCAGTTCCCCGTCAAAAAATGAAAAACTGTTTTTT. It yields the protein CASSSPSKNEKLFF.

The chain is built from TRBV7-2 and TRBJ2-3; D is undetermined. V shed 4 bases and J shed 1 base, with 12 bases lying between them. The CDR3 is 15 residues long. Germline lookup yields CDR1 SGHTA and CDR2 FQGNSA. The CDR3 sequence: CASSYQVFGTDTQYF. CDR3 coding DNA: TGTGCCAGCAGCTACCAGGTTTTTGGCACAGATACGCAGTATTTT. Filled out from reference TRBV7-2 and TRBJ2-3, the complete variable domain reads GAGVSQSPSNKVTEKGKDVELRCDPISGHTALYWYRQSLGQGLEFLIYFQGNSAPDKSGLPSDRFSAERTGGSVSTLTIQRTQQEDSAVYLCASSYQVFGTDTQYFGPGTRLTVL.

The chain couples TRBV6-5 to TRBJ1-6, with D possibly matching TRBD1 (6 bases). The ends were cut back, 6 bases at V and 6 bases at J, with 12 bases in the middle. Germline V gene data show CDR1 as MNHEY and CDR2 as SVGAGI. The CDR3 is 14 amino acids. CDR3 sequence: CASRTGLRNSPLHF. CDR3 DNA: TGTGCCAGCAGAACAGGGCTTCGTAATTCACCCCTCCACTTT.

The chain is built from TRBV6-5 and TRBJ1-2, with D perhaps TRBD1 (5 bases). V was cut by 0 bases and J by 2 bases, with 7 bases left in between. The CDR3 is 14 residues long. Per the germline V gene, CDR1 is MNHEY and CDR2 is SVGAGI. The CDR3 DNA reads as TGTGCCAGCAGTTACTCCGAGGGGAACTATGGCTACACCTTC. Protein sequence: CASSYSEGNYGYTF.

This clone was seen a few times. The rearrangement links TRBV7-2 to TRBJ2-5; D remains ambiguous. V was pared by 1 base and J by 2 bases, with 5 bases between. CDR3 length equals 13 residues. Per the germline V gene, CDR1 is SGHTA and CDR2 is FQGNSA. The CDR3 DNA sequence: TGTGCCAGCAGCTTAGATTGGCAAGAGACCCAGTACTTC. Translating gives CASSLDWQETQYF.

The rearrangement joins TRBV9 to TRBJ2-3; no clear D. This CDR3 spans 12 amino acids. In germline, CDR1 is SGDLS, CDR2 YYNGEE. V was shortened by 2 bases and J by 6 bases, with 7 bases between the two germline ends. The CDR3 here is CASSVMGDTQYF. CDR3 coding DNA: TGTGCCAGCAGCGTGATGGGGGATACGCAGTATTTT. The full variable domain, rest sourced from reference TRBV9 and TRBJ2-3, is DSGVTQTPKHLITATGQRVTLRCSPRSGDLSVYWYQQSLDQGLQFLIQYYNGEERAKGNILERFSAQQFPDLHSELNLSSLELGDSALYFCASSVMGDTQYFGPGTRLTVL.

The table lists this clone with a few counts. The CDR3 is CASSYGGRGPQGVQYF. The CDR3 region has the DNA TGTGCCAGCAGTTACGGTGGGAGGGGGCCACAGGGGGTCCAGTACTTC. The rearrangement links TRBV6-6 to TRBJ2-5, with D possibly being TRBD1 (8 bases). V lost 2 bases to trimming and J lost 10 bases, with 23 bases between them. This CDR3 region has 16 residues. Germline V gives CDR1 MNHNY, CDR2 SVGAGI (reference sequence).

The CDR3 loop is CASSPRTRGYTF. DNA for the CDR3: TGTGCCAGCAGCCCTCGGACCCGGGGCTACACCTTC. The genes are TRBV28 and TRBJ1-2; D is ambiguous. V lost 6 bases and J 8 bases, leaving 13 bases between the germline ends. The CDR3 covers 12 residues. Germline lookup yields CDR1 MDHEN and CDR2 SYDVKM.

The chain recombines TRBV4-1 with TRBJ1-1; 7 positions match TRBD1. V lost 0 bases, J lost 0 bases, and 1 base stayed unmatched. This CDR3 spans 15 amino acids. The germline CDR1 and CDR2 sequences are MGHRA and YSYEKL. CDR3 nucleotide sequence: TGCGCCAGCAGCCAAGAGGGACAGATGAACACTGAAGCTTTCTTT. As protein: CASSQEGQMNTEAFF.

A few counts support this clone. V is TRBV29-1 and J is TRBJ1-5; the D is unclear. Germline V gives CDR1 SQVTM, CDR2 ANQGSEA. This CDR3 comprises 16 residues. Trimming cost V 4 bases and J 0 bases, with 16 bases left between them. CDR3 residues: CSVVLDGFYSNQPQHF. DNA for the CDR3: TGCAGCGTTGTGTTGGACGGATTCTATAGCAATCAGCCCCAGCATTTT.

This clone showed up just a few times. Here the CDR3 reads CASSLRYEQYF. The CDR3 region has the DNA TGTGCCAGCAGCTTACGCTACGAGCAGTACTTC. The genes are TRBV7-2 and TRBJ2-7; the D is unclear. V shed 2 bases and J shed 3 bases, with 2 bases lying between them. The CDR3 spans 11 residues. In germline, CDR1 is SGHTA, CDR2 FQGNSA. Filled out from reference TRBV7-2 and TRBJ2-7, the complete variable domain reads GAGVSQSPSNKVTEKGKDVELRCDPISGHTALYWYRQSLGQGLEFLIYFQGNSAPDKSGLPSDRFSAERTGGSVSTLTIQRTQQEDSAVYLCASSLRYEQYFGPGTRLTVT.

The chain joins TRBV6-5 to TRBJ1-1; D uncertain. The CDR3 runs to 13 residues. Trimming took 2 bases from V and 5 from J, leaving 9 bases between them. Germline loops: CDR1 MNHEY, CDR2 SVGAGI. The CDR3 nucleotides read TGTGCCAGCAGTTACCGGGGTCGGACTGAAGCTTTCTTT. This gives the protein CASSYRGRTEAFF.

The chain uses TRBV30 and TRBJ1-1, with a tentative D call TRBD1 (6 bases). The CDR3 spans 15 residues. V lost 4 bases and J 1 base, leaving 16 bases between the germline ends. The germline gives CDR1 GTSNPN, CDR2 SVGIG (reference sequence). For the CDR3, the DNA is TGTGCCTGGACCCGCCCTGACAGGTCGAACACTGAAGCTTTCTTT. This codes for CAWTRPDRSNTEAFF.

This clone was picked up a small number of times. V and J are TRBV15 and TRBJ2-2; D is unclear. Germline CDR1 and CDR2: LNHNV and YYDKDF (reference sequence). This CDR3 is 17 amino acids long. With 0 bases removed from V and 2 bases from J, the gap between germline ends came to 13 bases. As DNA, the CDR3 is TGTGCCACCAGCAGAGATCGAAGACACGCTAACACCGGGGAGCTGTTTTTT. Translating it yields CATSRDRRHANTGELFF.